This TCR beta chain is drawn from a study of blood T cells in healthy people across ages. About the research overall: Through template switching, about one barcoded beta molecule was captured per two T cells, as measured in model experiments.

For this clonotype: Its antigen remains unknown.

V was trimmed by 6 bases and J by 3 bases, leaving 17 bases between them. CDR3 length: 14 amino acids. The germline CDR1 and CDR2 sequences are DFQATT and SNEGSKA (reference sequence). The use of a sample-barcoded 5' primer and a J-beta primer mix characterized a second PCR of roughly 7 to 12 cycles. One entry per CDR3 protein, called by TCRdb with MiXCR from the 5' RACE reads. The sample has 1.5 million to 2 million distinct CDR3 sequences, around 42% seen once. Findings and limits, study-wide: Considered underestimates were the diversity estimates obtained from one million T cells.

V is TRBV20-1 and J is TRBJ1-2; unclear D gene. This clonotype was obtained from a human donor in good health. The sequenced sample was blood. The CDR3 DNA is TGCAGTGCAGCCCTCCGGGGTCGGGACTATGGCTACACCTTC. It translates to CSAALRGRDYGYTF.